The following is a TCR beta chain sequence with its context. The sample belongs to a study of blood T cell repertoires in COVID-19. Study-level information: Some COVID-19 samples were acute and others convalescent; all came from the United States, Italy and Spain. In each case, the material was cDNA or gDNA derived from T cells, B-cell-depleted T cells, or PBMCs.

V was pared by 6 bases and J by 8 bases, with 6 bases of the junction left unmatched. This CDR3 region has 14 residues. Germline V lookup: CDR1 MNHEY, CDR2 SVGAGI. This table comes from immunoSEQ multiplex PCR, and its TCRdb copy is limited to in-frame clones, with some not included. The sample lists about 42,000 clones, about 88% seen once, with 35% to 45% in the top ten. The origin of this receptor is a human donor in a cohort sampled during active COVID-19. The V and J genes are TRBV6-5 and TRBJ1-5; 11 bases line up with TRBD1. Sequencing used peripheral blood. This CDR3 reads CASSRDRGREPQHF. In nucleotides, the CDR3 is TGTGCCAGCAGCCGGGACAGGGGGAGGGAGCCCCAGCATTTT.